Each of the 26 T cell receptor beta chains below was sequenced from the same sample in a study of Graves' ophthalmopathy and Graves' hyperthyroidism. TCR beta CDR3 regions were amplified from RNA transcripts. A first-round RT-PCR used HTBI primers, followed by a second-round multiplex PCR. Via MiXCR, TCRdb re-called the multiplex PCR reads, giving one row per CDR3 protein. The data contain about 340,000 distinct CDR3 sequences, 15% to 20% of them singletons. The material sequenced was peripheral blood. The receptor set was obtained from an adult man with Graves' ophthalmopathy.

Of note for this clonotype: One end of the junction does not line up with germline, which may come from a read error. J is TRBJ2-7 and V is TRBV27; 7 nucleotides line up with TRBD2. This CDR3 has 15 residues. Germline V gene data show CDR1 as MNHEY and CDR2 as SMNVEV (reference sequence). The CDR3 DNA reads as TGTGCCAGCAGTTTATCGGCGGGGGATAACTACGAGCAGTCCTTC. This sequence encodes CASSLSAGDNYEQSF.

The rearrangement links TRBV12-3 or TRBV12-4 to TRBJ2-3, with 7 positions matching TRBD2. This CDR3 comprises 14 residues. Losses at the gene ends were 7 bases for V and 5 bases for J; bases not matched to a gene: 9. The CDR3 reads CASNPAGNEDTQYF. CDR3 DNA sequence: TGTGCCAGCAACCCAGCGGGAAATGAAGATACGCAGTATTTT.

The CDR3 DNA reads TGTGCCATCAGCCCGGCGGCGGGGGGGATCCAAGAGACCCAGTACTTC. Translating gives CAISPAAGGIQETQYF. This sequence joins TRBV10-3 and TRBJ2-5, with 9 bases lining up with TRBD2. This CDR3 is 16 amino acids long. Germline V gene sequence: CDR1 ENHRY, CDR2 SYGVKD. The V segment lost 6 bases and the J segment 1 base; nucleotides outside the gene matches: 9.

In this sample, this clonotype turned up many times. V usage is TRBV7-2 and J usage is TRBJ2-4; weak D call: TRBD2 (5 bases). Deletions cut 7 bases from V and 8 bases from J, with 15 bases between. The CDR3 is made up of 13 amino acids. Germline CDR1 reads SGHTA; CDR2 reads FQGNSA. CDR3 sequence reads: CASTAPTGYIQYF. CDR3 DNA: TGTGCCAGCACCGCCCCGACGGGATACATTCAGTACTTC.

This clonotype was observed many times. The chain uses TRBV3-1 and TRBJ2-5; D is ambiguous. This CDR3 region has 13 residues. CDR1 LGHDT and CDR2 YNNKEL come from the germline V gene (reference sequence). V was clipped by 3 bases and J by 1 base, with 6 bases between them. The CDR3 loop reads CASSQTGQETQYF. The CDR3 nucleotides are TGTGCCAGCAGCCAGACGGGCCAAGAGACCCAGTACTTC.

This clonotype was detected many times. The chain recombines TRBV5-1 with TRBJ1-6, with D possibly matching TRBD1 (5 bases). V shed 4 bases and J shed 6 bases, with 11 bases lying between them. CDR1 SGHRS and CDR2 YFSETQ come from the germline V gene. The CDR3 has 14 residues. The CDR3, as DNA: TGCGCCAGCAGCCCAGGGCCGGGTAATTCACCCCTCCACTTT. Amino acids: CASSPGPGNSPLHF.

This clonotype was detected ten times or more. The chain carries TRBV29-1 and TRBJ2-7; no reliable D call. The CDR3 covers 13 residues. Trimming removed 4 bases at V and 0 bases at J, with 10 bases between. Germline CDR1 is SQVTM and CDR2 is ANQGSEA. CDR3: CSVVGSISYEQYF. Written as DNA, the CDR3 is TGCAGCGTTGTGGGGTCTATCTCCTACGAGCAGTACTTC.

This clonotype was counted at least ten times. The V gene is TRBV20-1, the J gene TRBJ2-2, with TRBD1 identical over 10 bases. The CDR3 runs to 15 residues. Germline V gene data show CDR1 as DFQATT and CDR2 as SNEGSKA (reference sequence). V dropped 6 bases and J dropped 6; count of bases not matched to a gene: 10. This CDR3 reads CSAVGQGVLAGELFF. In DNA form, the CDR3 reads TGCAGTGCGGTCGGACAGGGGGTTTTGGCCGGGGAGCTGTTTTTT.

This clonotype was seen at least ten times. V and J are TRBV20-1 and TRBJ2-7; D may be TRBD1 or TRBD2 (5 bases each). The CDR3 is 16 amino acids. The V and J ends lost 0 bases and 4 bases respectively, with 19 bases between them. Germline CDR1 and CDR2: DFQATT and SNEGSKA (reference sequence). This CDR3 reads CSARDFSRELLYEQYF. The DNA for the CDR3 is TGCAGTGCTAGAGATTTTTCCAGGGAGCTACTTTACGAGCAGTACTTC.

Concerning this clonotype: The junction shows a germline mismatch at one end, possibly a read error. CDR3 DNA sequence: TGTGCCAGCAGCCAGGGACTAGAGGAGACCCCGTACTTC. This encodes CASSQGLEETPYF. The genes are TRBV2 and TRBJ2-5; 8 bases align to TRBD2. CDR1 and CDR2 (germline): SNHLY, FYNNEI. The CDR3 contains 13 residues.

This clonotype was seen at least ten times. The V and J genes are TRBV2 and TRBJ2-5, with 13 bases lining up with TRBD2. The CDR3 runs 13 residues. V shed 11 bases and J 2 bases; nucleotides not matched to a gene: 2. Germline loops: CDR1 SNHLY, CDR2 FYNNEI. CDR3 DNA: TGTGCCGGGACTAGCGGGGATCAAGAGACCCAGTACTTC. Its protein product is CAGTSGDQETQYF.

Of note for this clonotype: The final CDR3 position lacks the conserved phenylalanine or tryptophan, pointing to a likely read error. This rearrangement joins TRBV27 to TRBJ1-2; TRBD1 matches at 9 bases. In germline, CDR1 is MNHEY, CDR2 SMNVEV (reference sequence). The CDR3 loop spans 15 amino acids. Germline trimming cut 6 bases from V and 3 bases from J; bases unmatched to any gene: 8. The CDR3 reads CASSLGQGADYGYTI. The CDR3 DNA reads TGTGCCAGCAGCTTGGGACAGGGAGCGGACTATGGCTACACCATC.

This clonotype was detected many times. The chain has TRBV24-1 and TRBJ2-2; D unclear. Germline V lookup: CDR1 KGHDR, CDR2 SFDVKD. This CDR3 region has 18 residues. Trimming took 4 bases from V and 0 from J, leaving 17 bases between them. DNA of the CDR3: TGTGCCACCAGTGAGCCGACTGCGAGAACTACGAACACCGGGGAGCTGTTTTTT. It is translated as CATSEPTARTTNTGELFF.

This clonotype has at least ten counts. The chain joins TRBV6-1 to TRBJ1-2, with 10 positions matching TRBD1. Trimming cost V 6 bases and J 4 bases; bases outside gene matches: 8. Germline assignment: CDR1 MNHNS and CDR2 SASEGT. The CDR3 sequence is 15 residues long. The CDR3 spells CASRDTGTGAYGYTF. The CDR3 bases are TGTGCCAGCAGGGATACCGGGACAGGGGCCTATGGCTACACCTTC.

There are many counts of this clonotype. This chain joins TRBV10-3 and TRBJ1-2; D unclear. V lost 0 bases and J 0 bases, leaving 8 bases between the germline ends. Germline CDR1 and CDR2: ENHRY and SYGVKD. The CDR3 contains 15 residues. Written as DNA, the CDR3 is TGTGCCATCAGTGAGTCGGTGGGAGCTAACTATGGCTACACCTTC. Translation gives CAISESVGANYGYTF.

The chain combines TRBV6-5 with TRBJ1-3, with D hard to call. CDR3 length: 15 amino acids. The ends were cut back, 2 bases at V and 0 bases at J, with 8 bases in the middle. Germline V gene lookup returns CDR1 MNHEY and CDR2 SVGAGI. The CDR3 here is CASSYNGVSGNTIYF. The CDR3 nucleotides read TGTGCCAGCAGTTACAATGGTGTCTCTGGAAACACCATATATTTT.

This clonotype came up once. This chain connects TRBV6-5 to TRBJ1-2; tentatively, D is TRBD1 (6 bases). The CDR3 is 15 residues long. Trimming shortened V by 3 bases and J by 5 bases, and 16 bases separated the two germline ends. CDR1 and CDR2 (germline): MNHEY, SVGAGI. The CDR3 spells CASSYDGGAGYGYTF. DNA of the CDR3: TGTGCCAGCAGTTATGACGGGGGCGCAGGGTATGGCTACACCTTC.

This clonotype was counted at least ten times. This rearrangement joins TRBV12-3 or TRBV12-4 to TRBJ1-1; D is ambiguous. The germline V and J ends were trimmed by 0 bases and 1 base, with 9 bases remaining between them. This CDR3 contains 15 residues. In nucleotides, the CDR3 is TGTGCCAGCAGTTTAGCGCCCGCCAAGAACACTGAAGCTTTCTTT. This encodes CASSLAPAKNTEAFF.

There are many counts of this clonotype. V and J are TRBV20-1 and TRBJ1-2; TRBD1 matches 10 bases. CDR3 size: 14 residues. V shed 3 bases and J 4 bases; nucleotides not matched to a gene: 5. CDR1 DFQATT and CDR2 SNEGSKA come from the germline V gene (reference sequence). In DNA, the CDR3 is TGCAGTGCTAGTCTAAGGACAGGGGGCTATGGCTACACCTTC. This sequence encodes CSASLRTGGYGYTF.

V usage is TRBV27 and J usage is TRBJ2-5; maybe TRBD2 (6 bases). From germline, CDR1 is MNHEY and CDR2 SMNVEV (reference sequence). There are 14 residues in the CDR3. V lost 0 bases, J lost 4 bases, and 9 bases lay in between. The CDR3 region has the DNA TGTGCCAGCAGTTTATCGGACGGGAGAGAGACCCAGTACTTC. It is translated as CASSLSDGRETQYF.

The chain carries TRBV5-1 and TRBJ1-2; 8 nucleotides line up with TRBD1. The germline CDR1 and CDR2 sequences are SGHRS and YFSETQ. There are 15 residues in the CDR3. The J segment lost 6 bases and the V segment lost 0 bases, leaving 7 bases of the junction unmatched. In DNA, the CDR3 is TGCGCCAGCAGCTTGGATCAGGGGGCGCGAGATGGCTACACCTTC. As protein: CASSLDQGARDGYTF. Filled out from reference TRBV5-1 and TRBJ1-2, the complete variable domain reads KAGVTQTPRYLIKTRGQQVTLSCSPISGHRSVSWYQQTPGQGLQFLFEYFSETQRNKGNFPGRFSGRQFSNSRSEMNVSTLELGDSALYLCASSLDQGARDGYTFGSGTRLTVV.

V gene TRBV7-9 combines with J gene TRBJ1-2; no clear D. The germline V and J ends were trimmed by 9 bases and 5 bases, with 16 bases remaining between them. Germline loops: CDR1 SEHNR, CDR2 FQNEAQ (reference sequence). CDR3 length: 13 amino acids. CDR3 residues: CASSIRDRYGYTF. The CDR3 DNA follows: TGTGCCAGTAGTATAAGAGACCGGTATGGCTACACCTTC.

This clonotype was picked up many times. The chain joins TRBV6-5 to TRBJ2-5, with D maybe TRBD2 (7 bases). This CDR3 has 14 residues. The germline V gene has CDR1 MNHEY and CDR2 SVGAGI. V was clipped by 2 bases and J by 6 bases, with 13 bases between them. The DNA of the CDR3 is TGTGCCAGCAGTTACGGGGGGGGGACACAGACCCAGTACTTC. It specifies CASSYGGGTQTQYF.

The table lists this clonotype with many counts. CDR3: CASMKDRGWYGYTF. The CDR3 region has the DNA TGTGCCAGCATGAAGGACAGGGGCTGGTATGGCTACACCTTC. The rearrangement uses TRBV6-1 and TRBJ1-2; 9 bases map to TRBD1. Germline assignment: CDR1 MNHNS and CDR2 SASEGT. Germline trimming cut 7 bases from V and 5 bases from J; bases unmatched to any gene: 8. The CDR3 is made up of 14 amino acids.

This clonotype has a count of ten or more. This chain connects TRBV9 to TRBJ2-2, with 8 bases fitting TRBD2. Trimming took 4 bases from V and 1 from J; bases not matched to a gene: 6. Germline CDR1 SGDLS, CDR2 YYNGEE. The CDR3 covers 16 residues. The CDR3 bases are TGTGCCAGCAGCCTAACTAGCGGAATGAACACCGGGGAGCTGTTTTTT. Translating gives CASSLTSGMNTGELFF.

CDR3 nucleotide sequence: TGTGCCAGCGAGGACAGGGCTTCCTACGAGCAGTACTTC. Its translation is CASEDRASYEQYF. This chain uses TRBV2 with TRBJ2-7; 8 bases are a match to TRBD1. Germline values: CDR1 SNHLY, CDR2 FYNNEI. V dropped 8 bases and J dropped 1; count of bases not matched to a gene: 4. The CDR3 loop spans 13 amino acids.